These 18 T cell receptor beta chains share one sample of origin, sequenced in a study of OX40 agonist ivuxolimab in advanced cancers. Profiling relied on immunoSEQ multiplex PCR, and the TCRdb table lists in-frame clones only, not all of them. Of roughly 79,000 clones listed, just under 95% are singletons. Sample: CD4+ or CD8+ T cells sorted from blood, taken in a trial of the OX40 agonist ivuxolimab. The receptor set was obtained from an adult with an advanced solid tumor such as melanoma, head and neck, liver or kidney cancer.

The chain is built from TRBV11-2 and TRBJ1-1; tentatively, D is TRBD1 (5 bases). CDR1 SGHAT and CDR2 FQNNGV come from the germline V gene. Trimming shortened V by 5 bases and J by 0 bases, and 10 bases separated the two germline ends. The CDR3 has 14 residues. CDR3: CASSPGGVNTEAFF. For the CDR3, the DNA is TGTGCCAGCAGCCCGGGGGGGGTGAACACTGAAGCTTTCTTT.

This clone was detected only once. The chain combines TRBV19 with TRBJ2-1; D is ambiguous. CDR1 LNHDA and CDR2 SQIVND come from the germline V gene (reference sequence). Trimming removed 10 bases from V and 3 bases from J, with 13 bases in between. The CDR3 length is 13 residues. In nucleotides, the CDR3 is TGTGCCACTGGCAGGACCTACTACAATGAGCAGTTCTTC. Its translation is CATGRTYYNEQFF.

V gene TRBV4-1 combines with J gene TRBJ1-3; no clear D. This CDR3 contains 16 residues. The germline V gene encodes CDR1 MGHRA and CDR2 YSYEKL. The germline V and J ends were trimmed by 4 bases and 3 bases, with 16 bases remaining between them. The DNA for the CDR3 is TGCGCCAGCAGCCCTAGGGTGGCAGAGAGTGGAAACACCATATATTTT. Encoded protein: CASSPRVAESGNTIYF.

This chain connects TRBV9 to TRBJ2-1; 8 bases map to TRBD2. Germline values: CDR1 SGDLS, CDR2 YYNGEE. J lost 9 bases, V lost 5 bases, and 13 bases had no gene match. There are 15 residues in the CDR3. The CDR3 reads CASRGQAGGAREQFF. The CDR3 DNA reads TGTGCCAGCAGGGGCCAGGCCGGGGGGGCACGTGAGCAGTTCTTC.

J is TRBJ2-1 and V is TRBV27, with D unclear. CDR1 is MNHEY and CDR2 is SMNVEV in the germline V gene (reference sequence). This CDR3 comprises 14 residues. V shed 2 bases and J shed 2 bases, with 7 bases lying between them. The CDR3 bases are TGTGCCAGCAGTTTAAGCACAGCCTACAATGAGCAGTTCTTC. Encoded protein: CASSLSTAYNEQFF.

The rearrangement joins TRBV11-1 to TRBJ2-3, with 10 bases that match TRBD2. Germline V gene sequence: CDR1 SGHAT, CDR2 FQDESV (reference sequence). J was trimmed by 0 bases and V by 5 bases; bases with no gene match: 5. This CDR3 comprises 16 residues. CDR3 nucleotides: TGTGCCAGCAGCCCAGGACTAGCGGTTAGCACAGATACGCAGTATTTT. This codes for CASSPGLAVSTDTQYF.

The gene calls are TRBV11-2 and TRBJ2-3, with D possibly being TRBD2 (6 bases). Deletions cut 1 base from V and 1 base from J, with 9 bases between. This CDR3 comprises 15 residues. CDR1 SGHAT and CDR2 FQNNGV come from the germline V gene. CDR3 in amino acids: CASSLGGIGTDTQYF. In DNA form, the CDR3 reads TGTGCCAGCAGCTTAGGCGGGATAGGCACAGATACGCAGTATTTT.

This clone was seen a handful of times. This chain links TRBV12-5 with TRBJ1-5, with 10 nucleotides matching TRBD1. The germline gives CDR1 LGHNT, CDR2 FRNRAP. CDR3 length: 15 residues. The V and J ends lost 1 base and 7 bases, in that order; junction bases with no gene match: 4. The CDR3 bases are TGTGCTAGTGGTTTGGGACAGGGGGCTCGACAGCCCCAGCATTTT. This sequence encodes CASGLGQGARQPQHF.

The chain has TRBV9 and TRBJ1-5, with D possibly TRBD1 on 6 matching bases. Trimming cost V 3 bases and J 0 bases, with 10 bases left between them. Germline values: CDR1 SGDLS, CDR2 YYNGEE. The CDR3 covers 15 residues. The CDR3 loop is CASSAGGGSNQPQHF. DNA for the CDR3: TGTGCCAGCAGCGCGGGAGGGGGTAGCAATCAGCCCCAGCATTTT.

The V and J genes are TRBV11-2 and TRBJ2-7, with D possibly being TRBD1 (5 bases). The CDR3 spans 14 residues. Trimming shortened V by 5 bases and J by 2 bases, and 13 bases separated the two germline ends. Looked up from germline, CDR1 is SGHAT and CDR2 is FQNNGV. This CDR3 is CASSPRTLTYEQYF. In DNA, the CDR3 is TGTGCCAGCAGCCCGCGGACACTCACCTACGAGCAGTACTTC.

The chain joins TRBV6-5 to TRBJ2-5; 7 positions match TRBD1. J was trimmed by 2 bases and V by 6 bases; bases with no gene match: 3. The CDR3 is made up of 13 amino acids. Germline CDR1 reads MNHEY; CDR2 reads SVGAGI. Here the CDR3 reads CASRTGHQETQYF. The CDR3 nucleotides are TGTGCCAGCAGGACAGGGCATCAAGAGACCCAGTACTTC.

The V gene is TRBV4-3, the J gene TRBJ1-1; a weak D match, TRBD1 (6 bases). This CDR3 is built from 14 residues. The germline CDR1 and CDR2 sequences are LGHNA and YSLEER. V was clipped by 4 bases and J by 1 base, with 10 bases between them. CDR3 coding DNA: TGCGCCAGCAGCCCCGGGACACAGAACACTGAAGCTTTCTTT. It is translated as CASSPGTQNTEAFF.

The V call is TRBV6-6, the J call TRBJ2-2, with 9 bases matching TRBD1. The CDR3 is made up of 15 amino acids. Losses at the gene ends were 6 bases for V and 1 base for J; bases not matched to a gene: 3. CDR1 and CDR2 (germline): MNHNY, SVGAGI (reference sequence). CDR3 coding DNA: TGTGCCAGCAGGGGACAGGGCGGGAACACCGGGGAGCTGTTTTTT. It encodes CASRGQGGNTGELFF.

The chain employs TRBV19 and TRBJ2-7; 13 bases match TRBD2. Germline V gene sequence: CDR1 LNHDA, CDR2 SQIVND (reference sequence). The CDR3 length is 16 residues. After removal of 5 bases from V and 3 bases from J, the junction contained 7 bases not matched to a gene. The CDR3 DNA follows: TGTGCCAGTAGTTCCGGGACTAGCGGGGCTTACTACGAGCAGTACTTC. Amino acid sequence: CASSSGTSGAYYEQYF.

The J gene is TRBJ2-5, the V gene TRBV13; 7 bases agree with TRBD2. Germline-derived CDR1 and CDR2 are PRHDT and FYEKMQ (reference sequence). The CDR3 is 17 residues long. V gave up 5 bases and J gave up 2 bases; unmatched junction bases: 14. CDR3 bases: TGTGCCAGCAGCGGCAGGGTTTCGCGGGGGTTTCAAGAGACCCAGTACTTC. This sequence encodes CASSGRVSRGFQETQYF. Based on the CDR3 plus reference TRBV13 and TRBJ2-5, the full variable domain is AAGVIQSPRHLIKEKRETATLKCYPIPRHDTVYWYQQGPGQDPQFLISFYEKMQSDKGSIPDRFSAQQFSDYHSELNMSSLELGDSALYFCASSGRVSRGFQETQYFGPGTRLLVL.

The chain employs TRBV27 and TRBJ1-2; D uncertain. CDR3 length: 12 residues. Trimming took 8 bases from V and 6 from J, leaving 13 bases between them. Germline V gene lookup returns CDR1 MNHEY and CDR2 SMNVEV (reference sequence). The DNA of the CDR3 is TGTGCCAGCGGGCTTCCTTGGCATGGCTACACCTTC. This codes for CASGLPWHGYTF.

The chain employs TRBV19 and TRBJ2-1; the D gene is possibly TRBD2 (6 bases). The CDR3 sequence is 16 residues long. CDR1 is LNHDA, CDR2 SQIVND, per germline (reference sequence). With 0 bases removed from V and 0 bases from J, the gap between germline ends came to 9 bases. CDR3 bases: TGTGCCAGTAGTATAGAATCCGGGGGCTCCTACAATGAGCAGTTCTTC. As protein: CASSIESGGSYNEQFF.

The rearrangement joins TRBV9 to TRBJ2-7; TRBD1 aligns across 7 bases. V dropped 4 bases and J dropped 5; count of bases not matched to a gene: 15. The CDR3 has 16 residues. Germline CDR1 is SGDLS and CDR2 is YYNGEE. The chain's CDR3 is CASSRRTGAGGHEQYF. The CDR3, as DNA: TGTGCCAGCAGCAGGCGGACAGGCGCTGGGGGCCACGAGCAGTACTTC.